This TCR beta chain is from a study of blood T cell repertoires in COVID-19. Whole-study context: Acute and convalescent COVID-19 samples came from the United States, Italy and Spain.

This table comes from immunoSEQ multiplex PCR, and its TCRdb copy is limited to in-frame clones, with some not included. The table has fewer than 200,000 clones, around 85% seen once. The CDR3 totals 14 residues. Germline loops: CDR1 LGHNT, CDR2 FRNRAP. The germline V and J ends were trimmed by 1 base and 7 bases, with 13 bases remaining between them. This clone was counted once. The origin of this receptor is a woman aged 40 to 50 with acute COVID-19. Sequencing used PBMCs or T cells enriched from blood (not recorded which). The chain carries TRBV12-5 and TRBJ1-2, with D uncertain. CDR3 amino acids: CASGLEQILRGYTF. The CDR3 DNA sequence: TGTGCTAGTGGTTTGGAACAGATCCTTCGTGGCTACACCTTC.